The 10 T cell receptor beta chains reported below all come from one sample, sequenced in a study of OX40 agonist ivuxolimab in advanced cancers. Clones were sequenced by immunoSEQ multiplex PCR, and TCRdb holds only the in-frame ones, with some missing. The sample lists more than 50,000 clones; 70% to 90% were seen once. The material sequenced was CD4+ or CD8+ T cells sorted from blood, taken in a trial of the OX40 agonist ivuxolimab. The origin of the receptors is an adult with an advanced solid tumor such as melanoma, head and neck, liver or kidney cancer.

This chain links TRBV28 with TRBJ1-1, with D possibly being TRBD1 (6 bases). CDR3 length equals 18 residues. V lost 4 bases and J lost 5, with 26 bases in between. Germline assignment: CDR1 MDHEN and CDR2 SYDVKM. The CDR3 sequence is CASSSTQVWGRMGTEAFF. The CDR3 DNA is TGTGCCAGCAGTTCCACACAGGTTTGGGGGCGAATGGGTACTGAAGCTTTCTTT.

The CDR3 protein is CASSETSGGSDTQYF. The CDR3 nucleotides are TGTGCCAGCAGTGAAACTAGCGGGGGGTCAGATACGCAGTATTTT. This sequence joins TRBV6-4 and TRBJ2-3; TRBD2 aligns across 12 bases. In germline, CDR1 is MRHNA, CDR2 SNTAGT. The CDR3 is 15 amino acids. With V trimmed by 3 bases and J by 4 bases, 2 bases remained unmatched.

The rearrangement joins TRBV9 to TRBJ2-3; possibly TRBD1 for D (5 bases). This CDR3 comprises 16 residues. Germline loops: CDR1 SGDLS, CDR2 YYNGEE. Trimming pared 4 bases from V and 0 bases from J, leaving 15 bases between. The CDR3 loop is CASSSRQSPSTDTQYF. The DNA for the CDR3 is TGTGCCAGCAGCTCCCGACAGTCCCCTAGCACAGATACGCAGTATTTT.

The rearrangement joins TRBV11-1 to TRBJ1-1, with D possibly matching TRBD1 (6 bases). The CDR3 covers 14 residues. The V and J ends lost 4 bases and 0 bases respectively, with 9 bases between them. Germline V gene lookup returns CDR1 SGHAT and CDR2 FQDESV (reference sequence). The DNA of the CDR3 is TGTGCCAGCAGCTCGGACAGAGTGAACACTGAAGCTTTCTTT. This gives the protein CASSSDRVNTEAFF.

This clone showed up just once. The chain combines TRBV19 with TRBJ2-1; TRBD2 matches at 9 bases. V shed 7 bases and J 7 bases; nucleotides not matched to a gene: 8. CDR3 length equals 14 residues. Germline V CDR1 and CDR2: LNHDA, SQIVND (reference sequence). For the CDR3, the DNA is TGTGCCAGTACGGGCGGGAGGGCCGGGAATGAGCAGTTCTTC. It encodes CASTGGRAGNEQFF.

The chain combines TRBV28 with TRBJ2-3, with D uncertain. The CDR3 spans 14 residues. Germline CDR1 reads MDHEN; CDR2 reads SYDVKM. With 5 bases removed from V and 0 bases from J, the gap between germline ends came to 9 bases. For the CDR3, the DNA is TGTGCCAGCAGTCCCTTAGTTAGCACAGATACGCAGTATTTT. This encodes CASSPLVSTDTQYF.

The V call is TRBV2, the J call TRBJ1-1; 10 bases agree with TRBD1. The CDR3 extends over 16 amino acids. The trim removed 5 bases at V and 1 base at J, leaving 7 bases unmatched. Per germline, CDR1 SNHLY and CDR2 FYNNEI. CDR3 in amino acids: CASSFNRDRGNTEAFF. The CDR3 DNA is TGTGCCAGCAGTTTTAACCGGGACAGGGGGAACACTGAAGCTTTCTTT.

This clone was seen a few times. J is TRBJ1-5 and V is TRBV19; D not certain. From germline, CDR1 is LNHDA and CDR2 SQIVND (reference sequence). Deletions cut 3 bases from V and 10 bases from J, with 22 bases between. The CDR3 is 16 residues long. The CDR3 DNA sequence: TGTGCCAGTAGTATGAACGGGGATGTCCACCTGAGCCCCCAGCATTTT. As protein: CASSMNGDVHLSPQHF.

This chain uses TRBV27 with TRBJ1-5; D may be TRBD1 (5 bases). CDR3 length: 15 amino acids. Trimming removed 7 bases at V and 6 bases at J, with 19 bases between. Germline CDR1 MNHEY, CDR2 SMNVEV (reference sequence). The CDR3 DNA reads TGTGCCAGCAAACCGGGCAGGGCTGCCCTTCAGCCCCAGCATTTT. Translation: CASKPGRAALQPQHF.

The rearrangement links TRBV6-1 to TRBJ2-7; a possible D gene is TRBD2 (7 bases). The V end was cut by 6 bases, the J end by 2 bases, with 17 bases between. Germline lookup yields CDR1 MNHNS and CDR2 SASEGT. This CDR3 has 15 residues. The CDR3 DNA is TGTGCCAGCAGCGAGGGGGGGGCGTACGCCTACGAGCAGTACTTC. It specifies CASSEGGAYAYEQYF.